Shown below are 24 T cell receptor beta chains from a single sample sequenced in a study of blood T cells in healthy people across ages (dated by TCRdb to between 2015 and 2017). The library was generated by 5' RACE. Reads for this sample came from an Illumina HiSeq 2500. A second PCR of about 7 to 12 cycles was run with a J-beta primer mix and a sample-barcoded 5' primer. TCRdb redid the processing of the public reads, applying fastp at Q25 and MiXCR, and retained in-frame beta chains. Each record represents a unique CDR3 protein, reported with the most common genes and DNA among its rows. In this sample the table shows 850,000 to 1,100,000 distinct CDR3 sequences, under 40% of which occur a single time. The top ten constitute around 12% of the sample. Sequencing was done on a sample of blood. Receptor source: a man between 18 and 29 years old in good health.

This clonotype was detected a few times. The J gene is TRBJ2-5, the V gene TRBV20-1, with 7 bases fitting TRBD2. CDR3 length equals 12 residues. From germline, CDR1 is DFQATT and CDR2 SNEGSKA (reference sequence). The V gene end was trimmed by 5 bases and the J gene end by 5 bases; junction bases not matched to a gene: 5. The CDR3 bases are TGCAGTGCTTGGACTAGGAAGGAGACCCAGTACTTC. Encoded protein: CSAWTRKETQYF.

The chain uses TRBV20-1 and TRBJ1-6; 7 bases are shared with TRBD1. The J segment lost 7 bases and the V segment lost 6 bases, leaving 6 bases of the junction unmatched. CDR3 length: 13 residues. From germline, CDR1 is DFQATT and CDR2 SNEGSKA (reference sequence). The CDR3 sequence is CSASTGLNSPLHF. CDR3 bases: TGCAGTGCCTCGACAGGGTTGAATTCACCCCTCCACTTT.

The V gene is TRBV27, the J gene TRBJ1-2, with D perhaps matching TRBD1 (6 bases). CDR1 is MNHEY and CDR2 is SMNVEV in the germline V gene (reference sequence). The CDR3 loop spans 16 amino acids. The ends were cut back, 2 bases at V and 1 base at J, with 14 bases in the middle. CDR3 nucleotides: TGTGCCAGCAGTTTACTGACAGGAGCTGATAACTATGGCTACACCTTC. Translating gives CASSLLTGADNYGYTF.

The chain joins TRBV7-2 to TRBJ2-4, with 8 bases matching TRBD1. Germline V gives CDR1 SGHTA, CDR2 FQGNSA. This CDR3 region has 14 residues. V gave up 4 bases and J gave up 3 bases; unmatched junction bases: 2. CDR3 in amino acids: CASSSTGGKNIQYF. The CDR3 DNA follows: TGTGCCAGCAGCTCAACAGGGGGCAAAAACATTCAGTACTTC.

As regards this clonotype: A much larger clone lies one base from this, so it may be a read error. This chain uses TRBV5-1 with TRBJ2-5, with D perhaps matching TRBD1 or TRBD2 (6 bases each). With 4 bases removed from V and 11 bases from J, the gap between germline ends came to 27 bases. Germline assignment: CDR1 SGHRS and CDR2 YFSETQ. The CDR3 covers 16 residues. The CDR3 loop reads CASSPRETGTYNEQYF. The CDR3 DNA reads as TGCGCCAGCAGCCCCCGGGAGACAGGCACCTACAATGAGCAGTACTTC.

The chain recombines TRBV20-1 with TRBJ1-1, with 8 bases aligning to TRBD1. The V and J ends lost 4 bases and 3 bases, in that order; junction bases with no gene match: 4. CDR3 length: 13 amino acids. CDR1 and CDR2 (germline): DFQATT, SNEGSKA (reference sequence). CDR3 DNA sequence: TGCAGTGCTATTCAGGGGGCGGACACTGAAGCTTTCTTT. Translated: CSAIQGADTEAFF.

This clonotype was detected ten times or more. The chain couples TRBV25-1 to TRBJ1-2, with 7 nucleotides matching TRBD1. Germline trimming cut 5 bases from V and 8 bases from J; bases unmatched to any gene: 14. Germline V lookup: CDR1 MGHDK, CDR2 SYGVNS. The CDR3 consists of 15 residues. The CDR3 region is CASSTPGQPSKGYTF. The DNA of the CDR3 is TGTGCCAGCAGTACCCCGGGACAGCCATCAAAGGGCTACACCTTC.

The chain recombines TRBV7-2 with TRBJ2-5; 10 bases agree with TRBD2. CDR3 length equals 19 residues. Germline CDR1 is SGHTA and CDR2 is FQGNSA. V lost 3 bases and J lost 3; bases outside the gene matches: 16. The CDR3, as DNA: TGTGCCAGCAGCTTTTGGAAGCGGGGGGGCAGAAGAAGGGAAGAGACCCAGTACTTC. Encoded protein: CASSFWKRGGRRREETQYF.

This chain joins TRBV4-2 and TRBJ1-2; unclear D gene. The V gene's germline CDR1 is LGHNA and CDR2 YNFKEQ. V lost 4 bases, J lost 0 bases, and 12 bases lay in between. This CDR3 is 15 amino acids long. Here the CDR3 DNA reads TGTGCCAGCAGCCCCGCAGAGATTTCTAACTATGGCTACACCTTC. Translating gives CASSPAEISNYGYTF.

The chain uses TRBV7-9 and TRBJ2-7; D is undetermined. V lost 2 bases to trimming and J lost 0 bases, with 8 bases between them. There are 14 residues in the CDR3. In germline, CDR1 is SEHNR, CDR2 FQNEAQ (reference sequence). The CDR3 spells CASSLIQNSYEQYF. The CDR3 bases are TGTGCCAGCAGCTTAATACAGAACTCCTACGAGCAGTACTTC.

CDR3 DNA sequence: TGTGCCAGCAGCGTAAGTGGGACCTATGGCTACACCTTC. Translation gives CASSVSGTYGYTF. The rearrangement links TRBV9 to TRBJ1-2; possible D gene TRBD1, 5 bases. Trimming took off 1 base at V and 4 bases at J, with 8 bases between the two ends. The CDR3 is 13 amino acids. CDR1 and CDR2 (germline): SGDLS, YYNGEE.

This clonotype was counted only a few times. V usage is TRBV7-2 and J usage is TRBJ1-2; D is uncertain. Germline CDR1 and CDR2: SGHTA and FQGNSA. The CDR3 is made up of 13 amino acids. Trimming stripped 4 bases from V and 8 bases from J, with 14 bases between. In nucleotides, the CDR3 is TGTGCCAGCAGCTCCTGGGTCCTAACAGGCTACACCTTC. This sequence encodes CASSSWVLTGYTF.

The V call is TRBV11-2, the J call TRBJ2-4; D ambiguous. The V gene's germline CDR1 is SGHAT and CDR2 FQNNGV. This CDR3 is 16 amino acids long. V was trimmed by 3 bases and J by 0 bases, leaving 12 bases between them. In DNA form, the CDR3 reads TGTGCCAGCAGCTTGTCGGGCAGACTAGCCAAAAACATTCAGTACTTC. This translates into CASSLSGRLAKNIQYF.

With regard to this clonotype: Germline and junction disagree at one end, which may indicate a read error. V and J are TRBV27 and TRBJ2-5; 10 bases match TRBD1. The CDR3 contains 13 residues. Germline-derived CDR1 and CDR2 are MNHEY and SMNVEV (reference sequence). CDR3 sequence reads: CASSPGTGETRYF. CDR3 nucleotides: TGTGCCAGCAGCCCCGGGACAGGGGAGACCCGGTACTTC.

The chain has TRBV4-2 and TRBJ2-7, with D possibly being TRBD1 (5 bases). The CDR3 is 16 residues long. V was pared by 7 bases and J by 1 base, with 20 bases between. Germline assignment: CDR1 LGHNA and CDR2 YNFKEQ. CDR3 sequence: CASTLTSQGSSYEQYF. CDR3 sequence (DNA): TGTGCCAGCACTCTCACCAGCCAGGGATCATCCTACGAGCAGTACTTC.

The CDR3 coding sequence is TGCAGTGCCCTCCAGGGGGACACAGATACGCAGTATTTT. Translated: CSALQGDTDTQYF. This sequence joins TRBV20-1 and TRBJ2-3; 7 positions agree with TRBD1. CDR1 is DFQATT, CDR2 SNEGSKA, per germline (reference sequence). The CDR3 is made up of 13 amino acids. The V and J ends lost 6 bases and 2 bases, in that order; junction bases with no gene match: 5.

In this sample, this clonotype turned up once. The V gene is TRBV10-3, the J gene TRBJ1-3; 8 bases align to TRBD1. Germline V gives CDR1 ENHRY, CDR2 SYGVKD. This CDR3 comprises 15 residues. V gave up 6 bases and J gave up 2 bases; unmatched junction bases: 6. The CDR3 is CAISSRGPTGNTIYF. CDR3 DNA: TGTGCCATCAGCTCCAGGGGGCCTACTGGAAACACCATATATTTT.

The chain couples TRBV7-2 to TRBJ2-3; D tentatively reads TRBD1 or TRBD2 (5 bases each). The V end was cut by 2 bases, the J end by 5 bases, with 20 bases between. The length of the CDR3 is 17 residues. CDR1 SGHTA and CDR2 FQGNSA come from the germline V gene. The CDR3 loop is CASSLNSPGRNLDTQYF. As DNA, the CDR3 is TGTGCCAGCAGCTTAAACTCCCCGGGACGCAACTTAGATACGCAGTATTTT.

The V call is TRBV28, the J call TRBJ1-6; D possibly corresponds to TRBD1 (5 bases). Germline loops: CDR1 MDHEN, CDR2 SYDVKM. V was shortened by 5 bases and J by 11 bases, with 19 bases between the two germline ends. The CDR3 contains 15 residues. The chain's CDR3 is CASSAPGRIVAPLHF. DNA for the CDR3: TGTGCCAGCAGTGCCCCGGGACGGATCGTTGCACCCCTCCACTTT.

The table lists this clonotype with a few counts. The chain joins TRBV6-2 or TRBV6-3 to TRBJ2-7; 10 nucleotides align to TRBD1. V gave up 6 bases and J gave up 3 bases; unmatched junction bases: 8. Germline V lookup: CDR1 MNHEY, CDR2 SVGEGT. This CDR3 comprises 15 residues. The CDR3 sequence is CASSPGQGGNYEQYF. The DNA of the CDR3 is TGTGCCAGCAGCCCCGGACAGGGGGGTAACTACGAGCAGTACTTC.

The J gene is TRBJ1-3, the V gene TRBV9; D uncertain. The V gene's germline CDR1 is SGDLS and CDR2 YYNGEE. V lost 3 bases and J 0 bases, leaving 10 bases between the germline ends. There are 15 residues in the CDR3. In nucleotides, the CDR3 is TGTGCCAGCAGCGACAGCGGGCTCTCTGGAAACACCATATATTTT. This encodes CASSDSGLSGNTIYF.

Concerning this clonotype itself: The junction shows a germline mismatch at one end, possibly a read error. This rearrangement joins TRBV12-3 or TRBV12-4 to TRBJ1-5, with D unclear. This CDR3 region has 15 residues. This chain's CDR3 is CVSSFLAGSNQPQHF. The CDR3 DNA is TGTGTCAGCAGTTTCCTGGCAGGCAGCAATCAGCCCCAGCATTTT.

Many counts were recorded for this clonotype. This chain joins TRBV4-2 and TRBJ2-3, with D perhaps matching TRBD2 (5 bases). Trimming left V 2 bases short and J 6 bases short, with 15 bases between. Germline CDR1 LGHNA, CDR2 YNFKEQ. The CDR3 has 15 amino acids. The CDR3 spells CASSQNQVGMDTQYF. The CDR3, as DNA: TGTGCCAGCAGCCAAAACCAGGTCGGGATGGATACGCAGTATTTT.

The chain combines TRBV12-3 or TRBV12-4 with TRBJ2-1; no clear D gene. This CDR3 region has 11 residues. The germline V and J ends were trimmed by 8 bases and 10 bases, with 12 bases remaining between them. CDR3 DNA sequence: TGTGCCAGCTCCGCGGCGTACGAGCAGTTCTTC. This gives the protein CASSAAYEQFF.